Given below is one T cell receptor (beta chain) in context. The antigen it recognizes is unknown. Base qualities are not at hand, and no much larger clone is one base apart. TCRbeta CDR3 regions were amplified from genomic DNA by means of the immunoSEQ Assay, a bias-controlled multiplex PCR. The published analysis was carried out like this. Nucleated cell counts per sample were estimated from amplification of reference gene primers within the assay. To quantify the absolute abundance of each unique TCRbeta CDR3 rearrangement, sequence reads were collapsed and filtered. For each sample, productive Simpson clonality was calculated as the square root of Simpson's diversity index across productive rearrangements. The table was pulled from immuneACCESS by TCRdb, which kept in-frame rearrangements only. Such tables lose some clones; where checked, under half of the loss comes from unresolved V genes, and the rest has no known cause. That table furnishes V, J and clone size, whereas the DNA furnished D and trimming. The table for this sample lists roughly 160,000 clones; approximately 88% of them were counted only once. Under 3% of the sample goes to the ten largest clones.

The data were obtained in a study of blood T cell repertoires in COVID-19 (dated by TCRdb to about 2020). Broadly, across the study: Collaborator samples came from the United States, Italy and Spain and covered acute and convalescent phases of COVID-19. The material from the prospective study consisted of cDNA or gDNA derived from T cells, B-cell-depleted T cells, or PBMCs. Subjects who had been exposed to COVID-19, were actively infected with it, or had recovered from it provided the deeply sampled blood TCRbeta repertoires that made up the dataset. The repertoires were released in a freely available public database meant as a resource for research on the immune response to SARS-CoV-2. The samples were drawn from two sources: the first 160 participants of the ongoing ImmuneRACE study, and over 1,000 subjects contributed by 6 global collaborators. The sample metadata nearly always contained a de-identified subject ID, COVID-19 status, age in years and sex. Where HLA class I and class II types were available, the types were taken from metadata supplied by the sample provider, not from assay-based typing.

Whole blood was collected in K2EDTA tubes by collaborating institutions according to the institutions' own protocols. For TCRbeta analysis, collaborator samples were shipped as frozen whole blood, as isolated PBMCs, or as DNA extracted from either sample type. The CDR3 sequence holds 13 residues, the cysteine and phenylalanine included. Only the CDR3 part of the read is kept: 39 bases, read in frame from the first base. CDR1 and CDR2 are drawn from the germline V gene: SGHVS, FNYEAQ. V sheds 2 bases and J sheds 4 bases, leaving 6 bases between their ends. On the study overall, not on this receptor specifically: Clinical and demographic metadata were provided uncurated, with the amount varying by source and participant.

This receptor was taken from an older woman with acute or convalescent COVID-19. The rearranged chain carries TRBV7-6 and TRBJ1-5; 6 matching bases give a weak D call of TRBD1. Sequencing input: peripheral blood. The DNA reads TGTGCCAGCAGCTTACAGGGGAATCAGCCCCAGCATTTT. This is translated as CASSLQGNQPQHF. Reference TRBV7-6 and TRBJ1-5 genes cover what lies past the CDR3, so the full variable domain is GAGVSQSPRYKVTKRGQDVALRCDPISGHVSLYWYRQALGQGPEFLTYFNYEAQQDKSGLPNDRFSAERPEGSISTLTIQRTEQRDSAMYRCASSLQGNQPQHFGDGTRLSIL.